Listed below are T cell receptor beta chains from one sample, sequenced in a study of T cells after yellow fever vaccination. TCRdb ran MiXCR on the 5' RACE reads and lists one entry per CDR3 protein. The repertoire consists of 610,000 or so distinct CDR3 sequences, with 9% to 15% occurring once and the leading ten covering more than 13%. The sample was PBMCs, taken on the day of the yellow fever booster vaccination. The origin of the receptors is a man in his thirties or forties who received the YFV17D yellow fever vaccine. Each CDR3 is given with its conserved first and last residue. Fields, in order: CDR3 length, V gene, CDR3 protein.

len: 15; v_gene: TRBV5-1; CDR3aa: CASSLGGMNTGELFF
len: 11; v_gene: TRBV20-1; CDR3aa: CSARDEPQQYF
len: 14; v_gene: TRBV20-1; CDR3aa: CSAREAGGPPGQFF
len: 12; v_gene: TRBV6-5; CDR3aa: CASSRQGAEAFF
len: 16; v_gene: TRBV15; CDR3aa: CATSRDRDGARETQYF
len: 14; v_gene: TRBV18; CDR3aa: CASSPGKAVFEQYF
len: 16; v_gene: TRBV20-1; CDR3aa: CSAPRTSNKGTDTQYF
len: 15; v_gene: TRBV6-2/TRBV6-3; CDR3aa: CASSYGAGDTQTQYF
len: 10; v_gene: TRBV25-1; CDR3aa: CASSGQAIYF
len: 17; v_gene: TRBV3-1; CDR3aa: CASSQPLSGSLFNEQYF
len: 17; v_gene: TRBV4-2; CDR3aa: CASSQDLVASANYEQYF
len: 14; v_gene: TRBV13; CDR3aa: CASSSGLGNYEQYF
len: 15; v_gene: TRBV5-6; CDR3aa: CASSSGGWSNQPQHF
len: 19; v_gene: TRBV28; CDR3aa: CASGGAHMLAGAWDNEQFF
len: 14; v_gene: TRBV6-2/TRBV6-3; CDR3aa: CAVATAPTNEKLFF
len: 17; v_gene: TRBV24-1; CDR3aa: CATSGSGGVESYNEQFF
len: 14; v_gene: TRBV29-1; CDR3aa: CSVFPRGQGGELFF
len: 13; v_gene: TRBV7-9; CDR3aa: CASSFLAGEGQFF
len: 15; v_gene: TRBV15; CDR3aa: CATSRIRQGNQPQHF
len: 16; v_gene: TRBV7-8; CDR3aa: CASSLVLSSYNSPLHF
len: 16; v_gene: TRBV5-1; CDR3aa: CASSERDGGRADTQYF
len: 14; v_gene: TRBV20-1; CDR3aa: CSAYPLAPYNEQFF